What follows describes a single TCR beta chain. What this receptor recognizes is not known. No clone much larger than this one lies a single base away; base qualities are absent. This sample was taken from a study of OX40 agonist ivuxolimab in advanced cancers. About the full investigation: Ivuxolimab, which targeted the costimulatory receptor OX40 (CD134), was an agonistic, fully human IgG2 monoclonal antibody. The paper describes the monotherapy dose-escalation part (N of about 47 patients) of the phase I trial of ivuxolimab. Partial responses occurred in three dose-escalation patients: two with cutaneous melanoma and one with hepatocellular carcinoma. Peripheral TCRbeta sequencing was intended to test whether TCR sequence diversity was altered and clonal T-cell expansion was caused by ivuxolimab. In the dose-escalation cohort, approximately 82% of patients were male, and the mean age was around 60 years, with a range of 23 to 79. Among the approximately 54 dose-escalation patients, some 20 had hepatocellular carcinoma, roughly 15 melanoma, 9 renal cell carcinoma and 9 head and neck cancer. Intravenous ivuxolimab was administered to patients every 2 weeks at six dose levels: 0.01, 0.1, 0.3, 1.5, 3 and 10 mg/kg. Prior anti-PD-1, anti-PD-L1 or anti-CTLA-4 therapy was permitted, and 40% to 50% of dose-escalation patients had received checkpoint inhibitors. Summary of the overall study and its limitations: After ivuxolimab, expanded clones were on average more numerous among CD8+ T cells than among CD4+ T cells. At doses of 0.1 to 3.0 mg/kg, clonal expansion of both CD4+ and CD8+ T cells in blood was seen between baseline and week 6. The antigen specificity of the clonally expanded peripheral T cells was not determined. Low levels of normalized T-cell clonal expansion were also shown by some nonresponding patients. In partial responders in the 0.1-3.0 mg/kg groups, normalized peripheral clonal expansion was found to be among the lowest, especially among CD8+ T cells.

Genomic DNA was isolated from the sorted cells so that the TCRbeta CDR3 region could be sequenced. The immunoSEQ Assay was used to sequence the TCRbeta CDR3 regions. Here the immuneACCESS table is served through TCRdb, limited to in-frame sequences with V and J called. Missing clones are a known gap in these copies; in checked studies unresolved V genes cover under half, and the rest lacks a known reason. Here the sample has over 55,000 clones; approximately 80% occur a single time. 5% to 7.5% of the sample rests with the top ten. Inclusive of the bounding cysteine and phenylalanine, the CDR3 is 12 residues long. Only the CDR3 part of the read is kept: 36 bases, read in frame from the first base. The germline V gene yields MDHEN for CDR1 and SYDVKM for CDR2. The trial excluded patients who had a history of autoimmune disease or who were on systemic immunosuppression. In every dose cohort, peripheral blood was drawn for TCR sequencing at baseline, cycle 4 day 1, and cycle 7 day 1. The samples were taken from a phase I, first-in-human, multicenter, open-label dose-escalation trial of ivuxolimab. Adults with locally advanced or metastatic melanoma, renal cell carcinoma, hepatocellular carcinoma or head and neck squamous cell carcinoma were enrolled in the trial. Before TCR sequencing, CD4+ T cells and CD8+ T cells from peripheral blood were sorted into separate populations.

The sample in question was CD4+ or CD8+ T cells sorted from blood, obtained in a trial of the OX40 agonist ivuxolimab. Here the chain combines TRBV28 and TRBJ1-5; the D gene identity is not certain. This clonotype was sampled from an adult with an advanced solid tumor such as melanoma, head and neck, liver or kidney cancer. In nucleotide form, the sequence is TGTGCGTGCAGGATTAGCAATCAGCCCCAGCATTTT. Its protein product is CACRISNQPQHF.